This T cell receptor (beta chain) was identified in a study of cytomegalovirus exposure and HLA in healthy donors. Overall study results and limits: V- and J-gene trimming in TCR beta was tied to a missense DCLRE1C variant by an analysis performed later. Three chains tied to CMV proved CMV antigen-specific in vitro. Reports showed the classifier diagnosing cytomegalovirus status with high specificity and sensitivity. Presence/absence analysis assumed near-uniform sequencing depth across donors.

The primer mix had 60 Vbeta and 13 Jbeta primers. The protocol was immunoSEQ multiplex PCR, while the TCRdb copy is restricted to in-frame clones and leaves out a portion. In the table there are over 150,000 clones, over 70% of which are singletons. A word on this clone: What it binds is not known.

The CDR3 has 13 residues. The germline V gene encodes CDR1 SNHLY and CDR2 FYNNEI. V lost 10 bases to trimming and J lost 11 bases; unmatched junction nucleotides: 12. Input material: PBMCs. The rearrangement uses TRBV2 and TRBJ1-1; 11 bases match TRBD1. The origin of this receptor is a woman between 50 and 59 years old in good health and CMV-seropositive. The CDR3 coding sequence is TGTGCCACGAAAGGGACAGGGGGTGGTGGGGCTTTCTTT. Its translation is CATKGTGGGGAFF.